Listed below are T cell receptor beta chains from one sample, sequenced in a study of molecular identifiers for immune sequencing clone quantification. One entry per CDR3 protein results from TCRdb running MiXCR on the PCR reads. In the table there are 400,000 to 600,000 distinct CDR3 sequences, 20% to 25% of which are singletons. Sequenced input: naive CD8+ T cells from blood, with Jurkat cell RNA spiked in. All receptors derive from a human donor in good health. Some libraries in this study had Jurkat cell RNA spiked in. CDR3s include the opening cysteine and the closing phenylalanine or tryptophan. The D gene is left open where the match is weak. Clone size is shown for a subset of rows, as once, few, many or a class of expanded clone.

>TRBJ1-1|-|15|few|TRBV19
TGTGCCAGTAGTCTTCCCTGGGCCGAGAACACTGAAGCTTTCTTT
CASSLPWAENTEAFF
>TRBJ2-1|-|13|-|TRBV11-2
TGTGCCAGCAGCTTAGAGTCCCACAATGAGCAGTTCTTC
CASSLESHNEQFF
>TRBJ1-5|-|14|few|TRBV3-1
TGTGCCAGCAGCCAGGACAGTGGCTCCGAGCCCCAGCATTTT
CASSQDSGSEPQHF
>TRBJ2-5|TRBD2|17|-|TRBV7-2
TGTGCCAGCAGCTTAGAGGGTAGCGGGGGACTCCAAGAGACCCAGTACTTC
CASSLEGSGGLQETQYF
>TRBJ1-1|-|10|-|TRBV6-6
TGTGCCAGCAGAAGCGGGCCGGCTTTCTTT
CASRSGPAFF
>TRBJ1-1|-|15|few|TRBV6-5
TGTGCCAGCAGTTACTCGAGAACGTCCGACACTGAAGCTTTCTTT
CASSYSRTSDTEAFF
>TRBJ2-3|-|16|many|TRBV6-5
TGTGCCAGCAGTCAAAACAGGGATAGACATTTAGATACGCAGTATTTT
CASSQNRDRHLDTQYF
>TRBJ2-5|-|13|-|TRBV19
TGTGCCAGTAGTATTAGAGACACAGAGACCCAGTACTTC
CASSIRDTETQYF
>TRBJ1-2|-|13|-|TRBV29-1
TGCAGCGTTGAAGATGTCCAGAACTATGGCTACACCTTC
CSVEDVQNYGYTF
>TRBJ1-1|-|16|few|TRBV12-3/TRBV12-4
TGTGCCAGCAGGCTCGGGGGGATGGTCATGAACACTGAAGCTTTCTTT
CASRLGGMVMNTEAFF
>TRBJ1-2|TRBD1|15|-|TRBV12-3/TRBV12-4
TGTGCCAGCAGTCCTGGGACAGGGGTAGGCTATGGCTACACCTTC
CASSPGTGVGYGYTF
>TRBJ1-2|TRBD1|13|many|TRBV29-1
TGCAGCTACCGGGACAGAGTTAACTATGGCTACACCTTC
CSYRDRVNYGYTF
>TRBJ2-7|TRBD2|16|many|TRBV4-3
TGCGCCAGCAGCCAAGATTGGTCTAGCGGGTATAGCGAGCAGTACTTC
CASSQDWSSGYSEQYF
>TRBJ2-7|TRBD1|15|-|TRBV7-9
TGTGCCAGCAGCCCCCCCCTGGACAGGGCAGACGAGCAGTACTTC
CASSPPLDRADEQYF
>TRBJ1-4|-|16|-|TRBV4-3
TGCGCCAGCAGCCAAGATCAGGCCACAACTAATGAAAAACTGTTTTTT
CASSQDQATTNEKLFF
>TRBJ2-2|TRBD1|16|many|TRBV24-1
TGTGCCACCAGTGAGAAAACAGGGGTCGGCACCGGGGAGCTGTTTTTT
CATSEKTGVGTGELFF
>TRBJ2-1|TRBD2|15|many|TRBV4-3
TGCGCCAGCAGCCAACTTAGCGGGGCTTACAATGAGCAGTTCTTC
CASSQLSGAYNEQFF
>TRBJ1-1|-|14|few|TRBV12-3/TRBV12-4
TGTGCCAGCAGTTTTATTCAGAGTATGACTGAAGCTTTCTTT
CASSFIQSMTEAFF
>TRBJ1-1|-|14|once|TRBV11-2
TGTGCCAGCAGCTTAGGTAACCCGAACACTGAAGCTCTCTTT
CASSLGNPNTEALF
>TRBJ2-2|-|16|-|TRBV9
TGTGCCAGCAGCGTACATCGCGGTACGAACACCGGGGAGCTGTTTTTT
CASSVHRGTNTGELFF
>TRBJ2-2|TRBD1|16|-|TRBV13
TGTGCCAGCAGCTCGCGGACAGGGCTCAACACCGGGGAGCTGTTTTTT
CASSSRTGLNTGELFF
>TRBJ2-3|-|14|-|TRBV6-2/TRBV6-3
TGTGCCAGCAGTTTCCCTATGAACACAGATACGCAGTATTTT
CASSFPMNTDTQYF
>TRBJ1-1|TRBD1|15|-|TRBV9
TGTGCCAGCAGCGCACGGACAGGGGCTTACACTGGAGCTTTCTTT
CASSARTGAYTGAFF
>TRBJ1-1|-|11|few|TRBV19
TGTGCCAGTAGTATCAGGGACGACGCTTTCTTT
CASSIRDDAFF
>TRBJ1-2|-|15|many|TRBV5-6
TGTGCCAGCACCCCTTTTCCGGTCCCTGTCTATGGCTACACCTTC
CASTPFPVPVYGYTF
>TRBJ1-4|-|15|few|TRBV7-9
TGTGCCAGCAGCTCCTCCGGGACACCCAATGAAAAACTGTTTTTT
CASSSSGTPNEKLFF
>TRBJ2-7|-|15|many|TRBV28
TGTGCCAGCAGCTCCAGGCCTGCCGTCCACCACGAGCAGTACTTC
CASSSRPAVHHEQYF
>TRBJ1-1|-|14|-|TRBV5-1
TGCGCCAGCAGCTTGGGTTCAGGGCTCACTGAAGCTTTCTTT
CASSLGSGLTEAFF
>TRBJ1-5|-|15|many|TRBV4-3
TGCGCCAGCAGCCAAGATAGAACTAGCAATCAGCCCCAGCATTTT
CASSQDRTSNQPQHF
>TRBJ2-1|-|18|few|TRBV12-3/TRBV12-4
TGTGCCAGCAGTTTATATCTGCGGACGGGTTCCACCTACAATGAGCAGTTCTTC
CASSLYLRTGSTYNEQFF
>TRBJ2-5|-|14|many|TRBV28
TGTGCCAGCAGTTTGGTTGCAGGGGAGGGGACCCAGTACTTC
CASSLVAGEGTQYF
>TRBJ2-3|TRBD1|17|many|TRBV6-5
TGTGCCAGCAGTTCTCCCAACAGGGGTCTGGCAACAGATACGCAGTATTTT
CASSSPNRGLATDTQYF
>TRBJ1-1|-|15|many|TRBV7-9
TGTGCCAGCAGCTCGAAGACAGGACTAAACACTGAAGCTTTCTTT
CASSSKTGLNTEAFF
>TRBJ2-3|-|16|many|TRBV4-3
TGCGCCAGCAGCCAAGATTTCAGAACTAGCACAGATACGCAGTATTTT
CASSQDFRTSTDTQYF
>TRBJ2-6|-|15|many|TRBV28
TGTGCCAGCAGTTTTGTGGACTCTGGGGCCAACGTCCTGACTTTC
CASSFVDSGANVLTF
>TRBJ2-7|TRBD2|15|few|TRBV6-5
TGTGCCAGCTGCGTTTCCGGGCGGGGGGGGATAGAGCAGTACTTC
CASCVSGRGGIEQYF
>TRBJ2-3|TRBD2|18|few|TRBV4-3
TGCGCCAGCAGCCAAGAAACCCCGCCTCGCGGGGGATCAGATACGCAGTATTTT
CASSQETPPRGGSDTQYF
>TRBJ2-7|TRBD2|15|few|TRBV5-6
TGTGCCAGCAGTGAGGGACTAGCGGGCCCCTACGAGCAGTACTTC
CASSEGLAGPYEQYF
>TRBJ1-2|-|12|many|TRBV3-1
TGTGCCAGCAGCCACGTAGGGACAAACTACACCTTC
CASSHVGTNYTF
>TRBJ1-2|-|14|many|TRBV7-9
TGTGCCAGCAGCTTTCAGGGGTCCCACTATGGCTACACCTTC
CASSFQGSHYGYTF
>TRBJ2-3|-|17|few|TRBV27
TGTGCCAGCAGTACTCTCTTGGGCAGCGGACTCACAGATACGCAGTATTTT
CASSTLLGSGLTDTQYF
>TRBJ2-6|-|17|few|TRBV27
TGTGCCAGCAGTTTAGCAGGTCCAGAGTCTGGGGCCAACGTCCTGACTTTC
CASSLAGPESGANVLTF
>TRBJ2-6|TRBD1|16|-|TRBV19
TGTGCCAGTAGTCAGGGGGCCCGCTCTGGGGCCAACGTCCTGACTTTC
CASSQGARSGANVLTF
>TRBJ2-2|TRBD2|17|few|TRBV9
TGTGCCAGCAGCCCCCTGGGACTAGCGGGAGTCCGCGGGGAGCTGTTTTTT
CASSPLGLAGVRGELFF
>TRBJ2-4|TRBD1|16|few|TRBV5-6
TGTGCCAGCAGCCCCACAGGGGGCTGGGCCAAAAACATTCAGTACTTC
CASSPTGGWAKNIQYF
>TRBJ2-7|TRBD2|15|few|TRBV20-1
TGCAGTGCTAGAGATTATACTAGCGGGGCCTACGAGCAGTACTTC
CSARDYTSGAYEQYF
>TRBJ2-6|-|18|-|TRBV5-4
TGTGCCAGCAGCTTATGGGGCGCCCTCCAATCTGGGGCCAACGGCCTGACTTTC
CASSLWGALQSGANGLTF
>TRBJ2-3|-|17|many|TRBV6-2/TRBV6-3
TGTGCCAGCAGCTCAGAGTGGATGGACAGACATACAGATACGCAGTATTTT
CASSSEWMDRHTDTQYF
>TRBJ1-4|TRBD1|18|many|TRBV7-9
TGTGCCAGCAGCTCCCCGTCGGACAGGGGGCGCGATAATGAAAAACTGTTTTTT
CASSSPSDRGRDNEKLFF
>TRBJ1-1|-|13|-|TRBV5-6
TGTGCCAGCAGCTGGGGAGGGAGTGCTGAAGCTTTCTTT
CASSWGGSAEAFF
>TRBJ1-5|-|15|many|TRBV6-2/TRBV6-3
TGTGCCAGCAGTTATGATGGGTATAGCAATCAGCCCCAGCATTTT
CASSYDGYSNQPQHF
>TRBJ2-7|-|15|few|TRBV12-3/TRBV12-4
TGTGCCAGCAGCTCCCGGGACGTAGGATCCTACGAGCAGTACTTC
CASSSRDVGSYEQYF
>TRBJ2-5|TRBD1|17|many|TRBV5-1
TGCGCCAGCAGCTTGACCCCCCGGACAGGGTTCAATGAGACCCAGTACTTC
CASSLTPRTGFNETQYF
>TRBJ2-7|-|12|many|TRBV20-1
TGCAGTGCTAGAGATCGGGGTGACGAGCAGTACTTC
CSARDRGDEQYF
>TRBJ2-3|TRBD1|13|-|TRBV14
TGTGCCAGCAGCAGACAGGGGTTAGATACGCAGTATTTT
CASSRQGLDTQYF
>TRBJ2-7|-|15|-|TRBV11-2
TGTGCCAGCAGCTTAGGGGCGGCACGCTCCTACGAGCAGTACTTC
CASSLGAARSYEQYF
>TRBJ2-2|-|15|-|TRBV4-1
TGCGCCAGCAGCCAAGGGTTCCCAGGGAACGGGGAGCTGTTTTTT
CASSQGFPGNGELFF
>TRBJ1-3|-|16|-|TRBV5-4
TGTGCCAGCAGCTTGGGGCAGGGAACCCCTGGAGACACCATATATTTT
CASSLGQGTPGDTIYF
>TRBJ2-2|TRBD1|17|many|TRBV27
TGTGCCAGCAGTGAAAACGACAGGGGGAGTGGCACCGGGGAGCTGTTTTTT
CASSENDRGSGTGELFF